Reported below is one T cell receptor beta chain. The data stem from a study of blood T cell repertoires in COVID-19. Method: immunoSEQ multiplex PCR; TCRdb's copy keeps in-frame clones and lacks some. The data show fewer than 400,000 clones, roughly 88% seen once. Germline V gives CDR1 MDHEN, CDR2 SYDVKM. CDR3 length: 14 amino acids. The V gene end was trimmed by 10 bases and the J gene end by 7 bases; junction bases not matched to a gene: 9. The chain has TRBV28 and TRBJ2-2; 10 bases are shared with TRBD1. The TCR originated in a man younger than 40 who had recovered from COVID-19. Sequencing input: PBMCs or T cells enriched from blood (not recorded which). CDR3 coding DNA: TGTGCCACCATCGACAGGGGGCGCCTCGGGGAGCTGTTTTTT. Translation gives CATIDRGRLGELFF. The entire variable domain, with the rest obtained from reference TRBV28 and TRBJ2-2, is as follows: DVKVTQSSRYLVKRTGEKVFLECVQDMDHENMFWYRQDPGLGLRLIYFSYDVKMKEKGDIPEGYSVSREKKERFSLILESASTNQTSMYLCATIDRGRLGELFFGEGSRLTVL.